The clone carrying this T cell receptor beta chain was seen more than once but under ten times. TCR beta CDR3 regions were amplified from RNA. TCR CDR3 underwent first-round RT-PCR with the HTBI primer set. TCRdb processed the multiplex PCR reads anew with MiXCR; each CDR3 protein has one entry. Among 600,000 to 650,000 distinct CDR3 sequences listed, around 21% were seen once. The data were taken from a study of T cells in Graves' hyperthyroidism and ophthalmopathy. From germline, CDR1 is SGHAT and CDR2 FQNNGV. CDR3 length: 16 amino acids. V was clipped by 2 bases and J by 1 base; unmatched bases: 7. The chain employs TRBV11-2 and TRBJ2-5; TRBD2 matches 7 bases. This receptor was taken from a man under 40 with Graves' ophthalmopathy. The specimen was blood. CDR3 bases: TGTGCCAGCAGCTTAAGCGGTAGCGGGTCCCAAGAGACCCAGTACTTC. Protein sequence: CASSLSGSGSQETQYF.